Described below is a single T cell receptor (beta chain) sequence and its context. Its antigen is undetermined. Full-length variable regions came from constant-region reverse primers plus semi-nested Nested Universal Primer A PCR. From the 5' RACE reads, TCRdb called clonotypes with MiXCR, one entry per CDR3 protein. The data contain nearly 40,000 distinct CDR3 sequences, about 19% of them singletons. Study-level points and caveats: The larger-cohort validation was restricted to a single TCR beta V-J rearrangement rather than whole repertoires.

The ends were cut back, 0 bases at V and 0 bases at J, with 8 bases in the middle. The CDR3 consists of 15 residues. CDR1 and CDR2 (germline): SGHTA, FQGTGA. Source material: naive CD4+ T cells sorted from a lymph node. Subset: naive CD4+ T cells, CD4+CD45RA+CD25-. The TCR comes from a female donor with breast cancer. The chain is built from TRBV7-3 and TRBJ1-2; tentatively, D is TRBD1 (6 bases). The CDR3 DNA is TGTGCCAGCAGCTTAACAGGGGGAGCTAACTATGGCTACACCTTC. This gives the protein CASSLTGGANYGYTF.